This T cell receptor beta chain stems from a study of T cell repertoires in cytomegalovirus infection. With respect to this clonotype: Its matching antigen is unknown.

TCRdb ran MiXCR on the reads and lists one entry per CDR3 protein. The data show 830,000 or so distinct CDR3 sequences, approximately 32% seen once. The ends were cut back, 2 bases at V and 0 bases at J, with 21 bases in the middle. Germline-derived CDR1 and CDR2 are KGHDR and SFDVKD. This CDR3 has 19 amino acids. V and J are TRBV24-1 and TRBJ2-5; D is tentatively TRBD1 or TRBD2 (6 bases each). The sequenced sample was cultured CD8+ T cells from PBMCs, obtained from culture after CMV antigen stimulation. The origin of this receptor is a human donor in good health (CMV status not recorded). Some clones in this sample may be carry-over from other donors' samples. This CDR3 is CATSDSRPTTGRYQETQYF. CDR3 DNA sequence: TGTGCCACCAGTGATTCTCGGCCCACTACAGGGAGGTACCAAGAGACCCAGTACTTC.